These 7 T cell receptor beta chains share one sample of origin, sequenced in a study of blood T cell repertoires in COVID-19. Sequencing was performed with immunoSEQ multiplex PCR; in TCRdb, only in-frame clones are kept and a portion is missing. This sample has about 88,000 clones, with roughly 85% found just once. The sequencing sample was made of peripheral blood. These receptors originate from a human donor in a cohort sampled during active COVID-19.

The V gene is TRBV19, the J gene TRBJ1-2; possible D gene TRBD1, 5 bases. The CDR3 loop spans 16 amino acids. Germline V CDR1 and CDR2: LNHDA, SQIVND (reference sequence). The V gene lost 7 bases and the J gene lost 6 bases, with 24 bases spanning the gap. This chain's CDR3 is CASIPTVTQAIHGYTF. DNA of the CDR3: TGTGCCAGTATCCCGACAGTCACCCAAGCTATCCATGGCTACACCTTC.

This chain links TRBV7-9 with TRBJ1-1, with D uncertain. The CDR3 loop spans 15 amino acids. The V and J ends lost 5 bases and 2 bases respectively, with 15 bases between them. Germline loops: CDR1 SEHNR, CDR2 FQNEAQ (reference sequence). CDR3 nucleotides: TGTGCCAGCAGCCAGACTTCTCGGGTTAACACTGAAGCTTTCTTT. Its translation is CASSQTSRVNTEAFF.

The chain uses TRBV6-5 and TRBJ2-7; maybe TRBD2 (5 bases). The V and J ends lost 5 bases and 0 bases respectively, with 8 bases between them. Per the germline V gene, CDR1 is MNHEY and CDR2 is SVGAGI. This CDR3 has 13 residues. This chain's CDR3 is CASSRTGSYEQYF. CDR3 in DNA: TGTGCCAGCAGTAGGACTGGCTCCTACGAGCAGTACTTC.

The chain couples TRBV7-2 to TRBJ2-7; D is perhaps TRBD1 (6 bases). The V gene lost 3 bases and the J gene lost 2 bases, with 11 bases spanning the gap. The CDR3 has 14 amino acids. The germline CDR1 and CDR2 sequences are SGHTA and FQGNSA. CDR3 region: CASSLGALTYEQYF. The CDR3 DNA follows: TGTGCCAGCAGCTTGGGGGCCTTAACCTACGAGCAGTACTTC.

The chain has TRBV4-3 and TRBJ1-2; 8 bases line up with TRBD1. V lost 0 bases to trimming and J lost 7 bases; unmatched junction nucleotides: 4. Germline-derived CDR1 and CDR2 are LGHNA and YSLEER. The CDR3 sequence is 14 residues long. CDR3 sequence reads: CASSQEDRAGGYTF. The CDR3, as DNA: TGCGCCAGCAGCCAAGAGGACAGGGCCGGTGGCTACACCTTC.

The CDR3 DNA reads TGTGCCAGCAGTCAAACAGGGGATCAGCCCCAGCATTTT. Translated: CASSQTGDQPQHF. This chain joins TRBV7-9 and TRBJ1-5; 7 bases are a match to TRBD1. Germline V lookup: CDR1 SEHNR, CDR2 FQNEAQ (reference sequence). CDR3 length equals 13 residues. Trimming cost V 6 bases and J 5 bases; bases outside gene matches: 4.

V gene TRBV7-8 combines with J gene TRBJ1-5; the D gene is possibly TRBD1 (6 bases). Germline loops: CDR1 SGHVS, CDR2 FQNEAQ. With 1 base removed from V and 4 bases from J, the gap between germline ends came to 11 bases. The CDR3 loop spans 15 amino acids. CDR3 in DNA: TGTGCCAGCAGCTTAGAAGGGACATTAAATCAGCCCCAGCATTTT. Residues: CASSLEGTLNQPQHF.